Presented here are 14 T cell receptor beta chains from one specimen sequenced in a study of T cells expressing NK-cell markers. TCRdb re-called the 5' RACE reads and shows each CDR3 protein once, DNA omitted. Here the sample table reports roughly 180,000 distinct CDR3 sequences. Material: blood T cells: a sorted CD56 or NKG2C T cell subset, CD4+ or CD8+ T cells, or bulk PBMC T cells (not recorded which). These receptors came from a man aged 18-69 years in good health.

This chain joins TRBV5-1 and TRBJ2-5; the TRBD2 assignment by TCRdb is unverifiable without DNA. Germline V gene lookup returns CDR1 SGHRS and CDR2 YFSETQ. The CDR3 extends over 14 amino acids. The CDR3 here is CASSLFSRGETQYF.

The chain combines TRBV5-5 with TRBJ2-1; TCRdb outputs TRBD2, but without DNA this stays unchecked. Germline V gene sequence: CDR1 SGHKS, CDR2 YYEKEE (reference sequence). The CDR3 runs 15 residues. CDR3 protein: CASRQAGVTYNEQFF. The full variable domain, rest sourced from reference TRBV5-5 and TRBJ2-1, is DAGVTQSPTHLIKTRGQQVTLRCSPISGHKSVSWYQQVLGQGPQFIFQYYEKEERGRGNFPDRFSARQFPNYSSELNVNALLLGDSALYLCASRQAGVTYNEQFFGPGTRLTVL.

The chain couples TRBV6-5 to TRBJ1-6; TCRdb indicates TRBD1, and absent DNA this call remains unverified. CDR3 length: 14 amino acids. From germline, CDR1 is MNHEY and CDR2 SVGAGI. CDR3 sequence: CASSYSGTGSPLHF.

The CDR3 here is CASSFSRDIRYNEQFF. The chain is built from TRBV28 and TRBJ2-1; lacking DNA, the TRBD1 call made by TCRdb goes unchecked. CDR1 and CDR2 from the germline V gene are MDHEN and SYDVKM. This CDR3 is 16 amino acids long.

J is TRBJ1-1 and V is TRBV19; the D gene TCRdb calls, TRBD1, cannot be checked with no DNA. Germline V gives CDR1 LNHDA, CDR2 SQIVND (reference sequence). The CDR3 has 13 amino acids. CDR3: CASSWGLGTEAFF. The full variable domain, completed using reference TRBV19 and TRBJ1-1, is DGGITQSPKYLFRKEGQNVTLSCEQNLNHDAMYWYRQDPGQGLRLIYYSQIVNDFQKGDIAEGYSVSREKKESFPLTVTSAQKNPTAFYLCASSWGLGTEAFFGQGTRLTVV.

The chain recombines TRBV11-2 with TRBJ2-7; TCRdb designates TRBD1, a call that cannot be tested without DNA. CDR3 length: 16 residues. Per germline, CDR1 SGHAT and CDR2 FQNNGV. The CDR3 region is CASSLALQGASYEQYF.

The rearrangement uses TRBV20-1 and TRBJ1-1; TCRdb returns TRBD1, unconfirmable since there is no DNA. Germline CDR1 reads DFQATT; CDR2 reads SNEGSKA (reference sequence). The CDR3 runs to 12 residues. The CDR3 is CSARGTGVEAFF.

By frequency, this clonotype is medium-sized (0.01 to 0.1%). V and J are TRBV5-8 and TRBJ2-5; TCRdb's D gene call, TRBD1, goes unchecked for lack of DNA. CDR1 is SGHTS, CDR2 YDEGEE, per germline. This CDR3 spans 17 amino acids. The CDR3 loop reads CASSSPHLGQFEETQYF.

The rearrangement uses TRBV5-8 and TRBJ2-1; TCRdb indicates TRBD1, and absent DNA this call remains unverified. The CDR3 covers 14 residues. The germline V gene encodes CDR1 SGHTS and CDR2 YDEGEE. The CDR3 reads CASSWGQGLDEQFF.

The V call is TRBV20-1, the J call TRBJ2-5; TCRdb outputs TRBD1, but without DNA this stays unchecked. Germline CDR1 is DFQATT and CDR2 is SNEGSKA (reference sequence). The CDR3 has 14 amino acids. The CDR3 loop reads CSASSGDVIETQYF.

The rearrangement uses TRBV7-9 and TRBJ2-3. Germline CDR1 reads SEHNR; CDR2 reads FQNEAQ (reference sequence). CDR3 size: 12 residues. The chain's CDR3 is CASREIEDTQYF.

The chain couples TRBV20-1 to TRBJ2-7; with no DNA, the TCRdb D assignment of TRBD1 cannot be verified. In germline, CDR1 is DFQATT, CDR2 SNEGSKA (reference sequence). This CDR3 region has 15 residues. CDR3 protein: CSARDVREITYEQYF.

The chain recombines TRBV14 with TRBJ2-1. The CDR3 is 15 amino acids. Germline-derived CDR1 and CDR2 are SGHDN and FVKESK. This chain's CDR3 is CASSQGVSVIYEQFF.

J is TRBJ2-5 and V is TRBV9; TCRdb names TRBD1, which stays unverified in the absence of DNA. The CDR3 totals 15 residues. Germline V gene sequence: CDR1 SGDLS, CDR2 YYNGEE. CDR3 region: CASSPGQGGRETQYF.